The T cell receptor beta chain described here comes from a study of T cell repertoires in cytomegalovirus infection. Study background: It was recently identified HLA-C-restricted and well-studied HLA-B-restricted CMV epitopes that the study used. Public TCR beta signature analysis indicated the presence of both CMV infection and matching HLA type. Findings of the study overall: HLA-C-restricted, CMV-specific TCR beta clonotypes were dominant ex vivo. Carriage of CMV together with the relevant HLA was identifiable through cumulative public TCR beta family frequency.

TCRdb re-analysed the reads in MiXCR, keeping a single row per CDR3 protein. The repertoire holds about 500,000 distinct CDR3 sequences, with roughly a third as singletons. Looked up from germline, CDR1 is SGHTA and CDR2 is FQGNSA. The ends were cut back, 1 base at V and 6 bases at J, with 12 bases in the middle. CDR3 length equals 15 residues. This clonotype was picked up a small number of times. The antigen is not known. The origin of this receptor is a human donor in good health (CMV status not recorded). Some clones in this sample may be carry-over from other donors' samples. The chain couples TRBV7-2 to TRBJ2-2; D is unresolved. The specimen was cultured PBMCs, collected from culture after CMV antigen stimulation. The CDR3: CASSLESLLAGELFF. Written as DNA, the CDR3 is TGTGCCAGCAGCTTAGAGAGCCTATTGGCCGGGGAGCTGTTTTTT.